This entry features one TCR beta chain sequence. In the study's own analysis: Nucleated cell number was recorded as an estimate derived from reference gene primer amplification. Method: immunoSEQ multiplex PCR; TCRdb's copy keeps in-frame clones and lacks some. V and J calls and clone size are those listed in that table; D and trimming were worked out from the DNA. The sample contains fewer than 100,000 clones, approximately 85% of which appear only once. One Seattle source followed patients from active infection through their disease course. V lost 2 bases to trimming and J lost 7 bases; unmatched junction nucleotides: 6. The V gene's germline CDR1 is SEHNR and CDR2 FQNEAQ (reference sequence). The CDR3 consists of 14 residues. This specimen belongs to a study of blood T cell repertoires in COVID-19.

Sequences were obtained from peripheral blood. The chain is built from TRBV7-9 and TRBJ2-3; 7 nucleotides align to TRBD2. This receptor was taken from a man in his fifties with COVID-19, enrolled during active disease. CDR3 sequence: CASSLLRERYTQYF. The CDR3 DNA is TGTGCCAGCAGCTTATTGCGGGAGAGATATACGCAGTATTTT.